The 3 T cell receptor beta chains below come from one sample, sequenced in a study of cytomegalovirus exposure and HLA in healthy donors. Primers for the PCR totalled 60 Vbeta and 13 Jbeta. Using immunoSEQ multiplex PCR, the repertoire was profiled, and TCRdb retains in-frame clones only, with some absent. The sample lists tens of thousands of clones, less than 80% seen once, with 6.5% to 7.5% in the top ten. The specimen was PBMCs. The receptors here all came from a woman aged 50 to 60 in good health and CMV-seropositive.

The rearrangement uses TRBV6-5 and TRBJ2-5; the match to TRBD2 covers 7 bases. Germline V gene data show CDR1 as MNHEY and CDR2 as SVGAGI. V dropped 7 bases and J dropped 4; count of bases not matched to a gene: 12. The CDR3 is 15 residues long. CDR3 nucleotide sequence: TGTGCCAGCACCCTGGATGGACTAGGTGGAGAGACCCAGTACTTC. Translated, it gives CASTLDGLGGETQYF.

The V call is TRBV2, the J call TRBJ2-7; no definite D call. The CDR3 totals 12 residues. Germline loops: CDR1 SNHLY, CDR2 FYNNEI. The V end was cut by 7 bases, the J end by 1 base, with 8 bases between. This chain's CDR3 is CASKTLSYEQYV. CDR3 sequence (DNA): TGTGCCAGCAAGACTTTGTCCTACGAGCAGTACGTC.

A few counts support this clone. The chain joins TRBV2 to TRBJ1-1; no firm D call. The ends were cut back, 10 bases at V and 3 bases at J, with 18 bases in the middle. Germline-derived CDR1 and CDR2 are SNHLY and FYNNEI. This CDR3 has 14 amino acids. CDR3 amino acids: CATLVSSRDTEAFF. The CDR3 region has the DNA TGTGCCACCTTAGTTTCCTCACGGGACACTGAAGCTTTCTTT.